The entry that follows covers one T cell receptor beta chain sequence. Its antigen is unknown. No base quality values were provided; no much bigger clone lies one nucleotide off. Genomic DNA was isolated using the Qiagen DNeasy kit from unsorted PBMCs as well as from negatively selected CD4+ and CD8+ fractions. TCR beta CDR3 regions were subjected to amplification by immunoSEQ multiplex PCR with primers that anneal to V and J segments. Amplification bias was minimized using a synthetic immune receptor repertoire, and residual bias was removed computationally after sequencing. For the original study's pipeline: Repertoire diversity was quantified as the Shannon entropy index using custom Python scripts. Unsorted, CD4+ and CD8+ repertoires were analyzed separately, except in combined analyses where CD4+ and CD8+ sequences were merged in silico. A clone counted as expanded when the clone's frequency after treatment rose at least 2-fold relative to C1D1, and clones undetected at baseline were given a pseudocount of 0.5. Clones with 0 or 1 copy at C1D1 were defined as singleton clones, while clones with 2 or more copies were defined as non-singleton clones. Clones expanded in unsorted samples were assigned a CD4+, CD8+ or unknown annotation through matching of protein sequences in sorted samples from the same patient. Wilcoxon tests on paired samples were used to test changes in diversity from C1D1 to C4D1. TCRdb provides this immuneACCESS table in a form limited to in-frame rearrangements. Some clones are lacking; in checked studies, under half of them reflect an unresolved V gene, and why the rest are absent is not known. From that table come the V and J calls and clone size; the DNA was used to work out D and trimming. A total of over 35,000 clones appear in this sample, about 85% of them only once. The ten top clones hold about 6% of the sample.

This sample is part of a study of PD-1 blockade in classical Hodgkin lymphoma (TCRdb year 2020). Broadly, across the study: Nivolumab dosing was 3 mg/kg intravenously every 2 weeks, continuing until either disease progression or unacceptable toxicity. The study used TCR beta sequencing and CyTOF to define a peripheral blood immune signature of response to PD-1 blockade in classical Hodgkin lymphoma. What the work shows at the level of the full study, not this receptor alone: Baseline TCR diversity was reported to be lower in newly diagnosed patients than in healthy donors and to be lower still in relapsed/refractory patients. A significant rise by C4D1 was seen in CD4+ but not CD8+ TCR diversity (p=0.0027 vs p=0.16), with the rise being most apparent in complete responders (p=0.02). Diversity was lower in patients who began nivolumab less than 1 year after ASCT, so these patients were left out of later analyses to avoid confounding by immune reconstitution. Among trial patients, those achieving complete response had baseline diversity similar to that of newly diagnosed patients, while diversity was significantly lower in partial responders and progressors. The study was restricted to a single clinical trial cohort, and the causes of repertoire differences, possibly disease activity or prior therapy, were left undefined.

Read against the paper, the sample's time point label means: cycle 2 day 1 (C2D1) of nivolumab. All trial patients had relapsed after autologous stem cell transplantation, with cohorts A, B and C differing in prior brentuximab vedotin exposure. The trial cohort included 45 to 65 patients with relapsed/refractory classical Hodgkin lymphoma, and each patient had a best overall response of complete response, partial response or progressive disease. Trial patients were treated with single-agent nivolumab in the multi-cohort phase II CheckMate 205 trial. Best overall response was determined by an independent review committee according to the 2007 International Working Group response criteria. PBMCs from the trial were collected at three points: immediately before nivolumab initiation (C1D1), and during therapy at cycle 2 day 1 and cycle 4 day 1. Peripheral blood was collected in 8 mL Vacutainer Cell Preparation Tubes, from which PBMCs were isolated by centrifugation and then cryopreserved.

The CDR3 sequence holds 16 residues, the cysteine and phenylalanine included. The read is trimmed to its CDR3 DNA, 48 bases read in frame from base 1. From a lookup of the germline V gene, CDR1 and CDR2 are SNHLY and FYNNEI. After removal of 6 bases from V and 0 bases from J, the junction retains 9 bases not matched to a gene. The chain is made from TRBV2 and TRBJ2-5; TRBD1 agrees with 8 junctional bases. The receptor was derived from a human donor with classical Hodgkin lymphoma. This specimen was peripheral blood mononuclear cells (PBMCs), taken before the second cycle of nivolumab. This receptor carries the CDR3 CASSPGTGFYQETQYF. The DNA sequence reads TGTGCCAGCAGCCCCGGGACAGGTTTTTACCAAGAGACCCAGTACTTC.